The 9 T cell receptor beta chains reported below all come from one sample, sequenced in a study of Graves' ophthalmopathy and Graves' hyperthyroidism. RNA transcripts served as template for amplifying TCR beta CDR3 sequences. First-round RT-PCR employed HTBI primers, with a second-round multiplex PCR after it. TCRdb reanalysed the multiplex PCR reads using MiXCR and keeps one entry per CDR3 protein. The sample has about 210,000 distinct CDR3 sequences; just under 30% are singletons. Sequencing input: peripheral blood. Source of these receptors: a man over 45 with Graves' ophthalmopathy.

This clonotype has ten or more counts. For the CDR3, the DNA is TGTGCCAGCAGCTTGGACAGGGCGGGGTACGAGCAGTACTTC. This translates into CASSLDRAGYEQYF. The chain links TRBV5-5 to TRBJ2-7; D might be TRBD1 or TRBD2, each matching 6 bases. V gave up 0 bases and J gave up 4 bases, with 11 bases separating them. The CDR3 consists of 14 residues. Germline V lookup: CDR1 SGHKS, CDR2 YYEKEE (reference sequence).

This clonotype was counted many times. Sequence at one end of the junction differs from germline and may be a read error. DNA of the CDR3: TGTGCCAGCAGCGAAGCGGGAGATTTCACCGGGGAGCTGTTTTTT. Its translation is CASSEAGDFTGELFF. This chain connects TRBV2 to TRBJ2-2; 8 bases match TRBD2. In germline, CDR1 is SNHLY, CDR2 FYNNEI. This CDR3 spans 15 amino acids.

The chain is built from TRBV19 and TRBJ1-1; the D is unclear. Germline CDR1 LNHDA, CDR2 SQIVND (reference sequence). The CDR3 is 15 amino acids. V was pared by 2 bases and J by 5 bases, with 15 bases between. The CDR3 DNA is TGTGCCAGTAGTATATCGGGGTTAGTGCGGACTGAAGCTTTCTTT. Translation: CASSISGLVRTEAFF.

In its sample, this clonotype was seen once. The chain combines TRBV30 with TRBJ1-1; D is unresolved. CDR3 length equals 13 residues. V lost 3 bases and J lost 0, with 8 bases in between. Germline V CDR1 and CDR2: GTSNPN, SVGIG (reference sequence). The CDR3 reads CAWSHTLNTEAFF. The CDR3 nucleotides are TGTGCCTGGAGCCACACATTGAACACTGAAGCTTTCTTT. Variable domain in full (rest from reference TRBV30 and TRBJ1-1): SQTIHQWPATLVQPVGSPLSLECTVEGTSNPNLYWYRQAAGRGLQLLFYSVGIGQISSEVPQNLSASRPQDRQFILSSKKLLLSDSGFYLCAWSHTLNTEAFFGQGTRLTVV.

This clonotype was picked up many times. The rearrangement joins TRBV24-1 to TRBJ2-5; no clear D gene. The CDR3 sequence is 15 residues long. Germline V gene lookup returns CDR1 KGHDR and CDR2 SFDVKD. Trimming took off 9 bases at V and 5 bases at J, with 21 bases between the two ends. Here the CDR3 reads CATGLYATHGETQYF. As DNA, the CDR3 is TGTGCCACCGGCCTGTACGCTACTCACGGGGAGACCCAGTACTTC.

The J gene is TRBJ1-1, the V gene TRBV6-1; TRBD1 matches 10 bases. Trimming at V came to 6 bases and at J to 6 bases, leaving 4 bases not matched to a gene. Germline values: CDR1 MNHNS, CDR2 SASEGT. CDR3 size: 13 residues. The CDR3 DNA sequence: TGTGCCAGCAGCGACAGGGGGCTTTCTGAAGCTTTCTTT. It specifies CASSDRGLSEAFF.

V and J are TRBV6-5 and TRBJ1-3; TRBD1 might be the D (5 bases). The germline CDR1 and CDR2 sequences are MNHEY and SVGAGI. Trimming pared 4 bases from V and 4 bases from J, leaving 11 bases between. The CDR3 length is 14 residues. CDR3 region: CASSSDRAGNTIYF. CDR3 in DNA: TGTGCCAGCAGTTCCGACAGAGCCGGAAACACCATATATTTT.

This clonotype was seen at least ten times. The V and J genes are TRBV28 and TRBJ2-5, with 7 positions matching TRBD2. The germline CDR1 and CDR2 sequences are MDHEN and SYDVKM. The junction had 6 bases not matched to a gene; V was cut back by 3 bases and J by 5 bases. The CDR3 sequence is 14 residues long. CDR3 in amino acids: CASSLDFGGETQYF. The CDR3 nucleotides are TGTGCCAGCAGTTTGGATTTCGGGGGGGAGACCCAGTACTTC. Together with reference TRBV28 and TRBJ2-5, the CDR3 gives the full variable domain: DVKVTQSSRYLVKRTGEKVFLECVQDMDHENMFWYRQDPGLGLRLIYFSYDVKMKEKGDIPEGYSVSREKKERFSLILESASTNQTSMYLCASSLDFGGETQYFGPGTRLLVL.

The rearrangement joins TRBV7-6 to TRBJ2-5; no clear D gene. V lost 5 bases and J lost 8, with 9 bases in between. The CDR3 extends over 11 amino acids. Germline V gene data show CDR1 as SGHVS and CDR2 as FNYEAQ. DNA of the CDR3: TGTGCCAGCAGCCCCACGGGTACCCAGTACTTC. Translating it yields CASSPTGTQYF.